Shown below are 2 T cell receptor beta chains from a single sample sequenced in a study of blood T cell repertoires in COVID-19. Data came from immunoSEQ multiplex PCR; TCRdb stores just in-frame clones and leaves some out. The table records about 80,000 clones, 60% to 75% of them present only once. Sequencing used peripheral blood. The receptors were sampled from a man aged 50-59 years with active or convalescent COVID-19.

The chain couples TRBV11-2 to TRBJ2-2, with TRBD1 as a possible D gene (5 bases). V lost 5 bases to trimming and J lost 4 bases, with 14 bases between them. Germline loops: CDR1 SGHAT, CDR2 FQNNGV. The CDR3 covers 15 residues. CDR3 protein: CASSPGAEVTGELFF. In DNA, the CDR3 is TGTGCCAGCAGCCCTGGGGCAGAAGTCACCGGGGAGCTGTTTTTT.

V and J are TRBV7-2 and TRBJ1-5; 11 nucleotides agree with TRBD1. The ends lost 5 bases at V and 6 bases at J; junction bases unmatched: 6. The CDR3 is 15 residues long. Germline assignment: CDR1 SGHTA and CDR2 FQGNSA. CDR3: CASSIGQGAFQPQHF. DNA for the CDR3: TGTGCCAGCAGCATCGGACAGGGGGCTTTTCAGCCCCAGCATTTT.